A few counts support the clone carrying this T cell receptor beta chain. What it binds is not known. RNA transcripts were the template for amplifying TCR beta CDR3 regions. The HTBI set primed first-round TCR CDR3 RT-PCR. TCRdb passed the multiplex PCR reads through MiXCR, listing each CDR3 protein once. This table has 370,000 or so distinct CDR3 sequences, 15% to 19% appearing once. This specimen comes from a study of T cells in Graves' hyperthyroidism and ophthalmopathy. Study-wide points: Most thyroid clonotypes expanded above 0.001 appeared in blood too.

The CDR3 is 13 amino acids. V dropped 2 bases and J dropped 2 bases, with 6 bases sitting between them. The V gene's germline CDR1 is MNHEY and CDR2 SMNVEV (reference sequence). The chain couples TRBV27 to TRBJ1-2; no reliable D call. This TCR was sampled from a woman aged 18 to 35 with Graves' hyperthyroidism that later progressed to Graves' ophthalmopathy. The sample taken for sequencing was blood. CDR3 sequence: CASSLNENYGYTF. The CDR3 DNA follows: TGTGCCAGCAGTTTAAACGAAAACTATGGCTACACCTTC.